This TCR beta chain was observed in a study of shared clonotypes between healthy human individuals. Sequenced by immunoSEQ multiplex PCR; TCRdb stores in-frame clones only, minus some. The top ten hold 1.7% of the sample, which has about 2.2 million clones, roughly 91% seen once. In the naive CD8 group, cells lacked CD45RO and were positively selected for CCR7, so terminally differentiated effector memory CD45RA+ cells were left out. Germline loops: CDR1 SGHVS, CDR2 FNYEAQ. Between the trimmed V and J ends, which lost 1 base and 6 bases, there was a span of 12 bases. The CDR3 has 14 amino acids. This sequence joins TRBV7-6 and TRBJ1-1; TRBD1 is a possible D gene (5 bases). The specimen was naive CD8+ T cells from PBMCs. The origin of this receptor is a man aged 18 to 29 in good health. Some clones in this sample may be carry-over from other donors' samples. In nucleotides, the CDR3 is TGTGCCAGCAGCTTAGGGGGGATCCGGGCTGAAGCTTTCTTT. Residues: CASSLGGIRAEAFF. The variable domain in full, with the rest retrieved from reference TRBV7-6 and TRBJ1-1, is GAGVSQSPRYKVTKRGQDVALRCDPISGHVSLYWYRQALGQGPEFLTYFNYEAQQDKSGLPNDRFSAERPEGSISTLTIQRTEQRDSAMYRCASSLGGIRAEAFFGQGTRLTVV.